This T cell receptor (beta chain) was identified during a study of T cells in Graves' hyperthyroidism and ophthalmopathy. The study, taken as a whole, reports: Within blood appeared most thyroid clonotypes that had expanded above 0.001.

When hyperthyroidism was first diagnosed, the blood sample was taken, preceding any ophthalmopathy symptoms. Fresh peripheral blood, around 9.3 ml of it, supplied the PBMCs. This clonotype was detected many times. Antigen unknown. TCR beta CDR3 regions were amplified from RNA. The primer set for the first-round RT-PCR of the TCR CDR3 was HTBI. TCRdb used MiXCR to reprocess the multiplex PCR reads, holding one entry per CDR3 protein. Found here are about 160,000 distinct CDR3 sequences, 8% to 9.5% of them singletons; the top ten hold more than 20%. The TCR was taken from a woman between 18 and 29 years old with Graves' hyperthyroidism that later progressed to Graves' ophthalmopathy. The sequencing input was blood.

CDR3 residues: CAWSKTGTVTYEQYF. The CDR3 bases are TGTGCCTGGAGTAAGACAGGGACGGTTACCTACGAGCAGTACTTC. The rearrangement links TRBV30 to TRBJ2-7, with TRBD1 identical over 7 bases. The CDR3 has 15 residues. The V gene's germline CDR1 is GTSNPN and CDR2 SVGIG (reference sequence). Trimming removed 2 bases from V and 2 bases from J; junction bases left unmatched: 9.